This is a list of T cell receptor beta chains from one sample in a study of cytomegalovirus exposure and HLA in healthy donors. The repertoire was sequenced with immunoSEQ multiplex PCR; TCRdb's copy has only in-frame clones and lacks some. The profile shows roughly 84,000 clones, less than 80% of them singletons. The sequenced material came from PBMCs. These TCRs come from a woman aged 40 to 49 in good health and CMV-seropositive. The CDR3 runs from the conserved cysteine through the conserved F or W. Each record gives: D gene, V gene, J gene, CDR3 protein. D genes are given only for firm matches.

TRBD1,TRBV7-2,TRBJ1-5,CASSQDRAFWQPQHF
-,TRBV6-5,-,CASSAREAYEQYF
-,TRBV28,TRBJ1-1,CASSPPNFGNTEAFF
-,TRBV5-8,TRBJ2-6,CASSSRRVGANVLTF
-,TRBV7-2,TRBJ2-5,CASSFALGETQYF
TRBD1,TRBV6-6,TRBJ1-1,CASSPGQGKAFF
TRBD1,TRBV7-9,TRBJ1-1,CASSLGDRVDAFF
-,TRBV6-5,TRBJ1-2,CASSQRNNGGYTF
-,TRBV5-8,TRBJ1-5,CASSFQGFRQPQHF
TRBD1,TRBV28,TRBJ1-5,CASSFSDRVFQPQHF
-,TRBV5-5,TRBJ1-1,CASSSSNTEAFF
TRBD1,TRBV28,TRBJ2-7,CASSEGQGYEQYF
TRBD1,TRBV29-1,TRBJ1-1,CSVSKTRQGGTEAFF
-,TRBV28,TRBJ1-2,CASSSDRVGYTF
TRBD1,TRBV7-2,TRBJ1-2,CASSLGEGAYGYTF
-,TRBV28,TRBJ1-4,CAGGGATNEKLFF
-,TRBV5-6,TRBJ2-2,CASSLAVSAGELFF
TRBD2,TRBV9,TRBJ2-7,CASSGAGVGYEQYF
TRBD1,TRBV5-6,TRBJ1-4,CASSLSQGGEKLFF
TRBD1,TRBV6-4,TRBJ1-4,CASSDREGEKLFF
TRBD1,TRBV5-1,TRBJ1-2,CASSLEQGTDGYTF
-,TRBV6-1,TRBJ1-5,CASSAEGHIFGQPQHF
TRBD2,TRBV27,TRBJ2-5,CASRLAGQETQYF
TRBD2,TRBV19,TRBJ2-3,CASSIDLSGTSTDTQYF
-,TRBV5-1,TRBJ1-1,CASSLIIGGDTEAFF
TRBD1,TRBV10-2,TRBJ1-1,CASKFAGGGTEAFF
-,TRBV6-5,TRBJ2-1,CASSRGGVWYEQFF
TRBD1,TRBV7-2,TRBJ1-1,CASSFDRGRTSEAFF
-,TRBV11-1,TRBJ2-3,CASKSGPSDSLYF
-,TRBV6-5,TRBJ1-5,CASSLVAGNQPQHF
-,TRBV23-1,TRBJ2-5,CASTPDIQETQYF
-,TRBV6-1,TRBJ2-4,CASMTRGSKNIQYF
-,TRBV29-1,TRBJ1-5,CSVEDGGEGQPQHF
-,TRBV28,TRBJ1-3,CASSLVDSLISGNTIYF
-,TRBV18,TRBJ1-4,CASSPGENEKLFF
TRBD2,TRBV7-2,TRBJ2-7,CASRSSGISYEQYF
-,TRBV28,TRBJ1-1,CASSRGTEAFF
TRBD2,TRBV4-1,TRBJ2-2,CASSLGLAGGEGTGELFF
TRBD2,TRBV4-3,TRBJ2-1,CASRLAGGPINEQFF
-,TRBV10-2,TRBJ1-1,CASSTTGTSNTEAFF
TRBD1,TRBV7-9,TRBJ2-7,CASSATGDEQYF
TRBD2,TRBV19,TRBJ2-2,CASSSTASGRAYTGELFF
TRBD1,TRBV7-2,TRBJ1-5,CASSADRGHQPQHF
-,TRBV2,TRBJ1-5,CASKEGSNQPQHF
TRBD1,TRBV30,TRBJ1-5,CAWRVAGGQPQHF